Sequencing of this T cell receptor (beta chain) was carried out in a study of early T cells in non-severe SARS-CoV-2 infection. Looking at the study overall: Bulk RNA from unsorted whole blood was sequenced; chains were unpaired.

This clonotype was counted only a few times. Its specificity is not known. Individual cDNA molecules each received unique molecular identifiers attached to them. Using its own MiXCR run on the 5' RACE reads, TCRdb lists one record per CDR3 protein. The data show more than 70,000 distinct CDR3 sequences, with around 15% seen just once and 11% to 15% held by the top ten. Study-level points and caveats: Private and CD4 specificities were missed by VDJdb matching, which favored anti-spike CD8 responses.

What was sequenced was whole blood. The TCR was taken from an adult who was a healthcare worker with PCR-confirmed SARS-CoV-2 infection or an uninfected control (not recorded which).

CDR3 sequence (DNA): TGCGCCGAAGGGCTAAGCTCCTACAATGAGCAGTTCTTC. Encoded protein: CAEGLSSYNEQFF. This chain links TRBV4-1 with TRBJ2-1; no definite D call. Per germline, CDR1 MGHRA and CDR2 YSYEKL. V lost 11 bases and J 0 bases, leaving 11 bases between the germline ends. The CDR3 runs 13 residues.